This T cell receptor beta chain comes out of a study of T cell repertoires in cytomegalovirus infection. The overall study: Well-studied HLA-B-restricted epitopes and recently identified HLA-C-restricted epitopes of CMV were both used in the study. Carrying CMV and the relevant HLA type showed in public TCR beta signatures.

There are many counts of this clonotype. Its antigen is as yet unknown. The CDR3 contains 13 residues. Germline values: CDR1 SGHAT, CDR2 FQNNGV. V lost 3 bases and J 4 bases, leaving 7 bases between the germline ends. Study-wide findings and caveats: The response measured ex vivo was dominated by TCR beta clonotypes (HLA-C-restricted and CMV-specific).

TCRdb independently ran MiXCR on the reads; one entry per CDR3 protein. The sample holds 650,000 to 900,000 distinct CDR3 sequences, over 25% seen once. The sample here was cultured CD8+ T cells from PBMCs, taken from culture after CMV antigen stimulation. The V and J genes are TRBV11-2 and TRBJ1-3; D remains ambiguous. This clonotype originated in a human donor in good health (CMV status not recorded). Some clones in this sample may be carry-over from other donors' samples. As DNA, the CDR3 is TGTGCCAGCAGCTTGGTCCCCGGAAACACCATATATTTT. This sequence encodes CASSLVPGNTIYF.